The 22 T cell receptor beta chains presented below share a single source sample, sequenced in a study of T cells after posttransplantation cyclophosphamide. Only in-frame clones appear in the TCRdb table, and some are missing; sequencing was by immunoSEQ multiplex PCR. The sample lists tens of thousands of clones, about 83% occurring once. The specimen was PBMCs. These receptors all come from a woman aged 60-70 years with a blood cancer, CMV-positive, and with a related stem cell donor.

V usage is TRBV4-1 and J usage is TRBJ2-7; 8 bases match TRBD1. Germline values: CDR1 MGHRA, CDR2 YSYEKL. The V and J ends lost 0 bases and 3 bases, in that order; junction bases with no gene match: 10. The length of the CDR3 is 17 residues. CDR3 in amino acids: CASSQELAGQGIYEQYF. Written as DNA, the CDR3 is TGCGCCAGCAGCCAAGAGCTGGCAGGACAGGGAATCTACGAGCAGTACTTC.

The J gene is TRBJ2-7, the V gene TRBV7-8, with TRBD2 as a possible D gene (6 bases). V lost 2 bases, J lost 6 bases, and 11 bases lay in between. Germline CDR1 SGHVS, CDR2 FQNEAQ. The CDR3 contains 13 residues. In DNA form, the CDR3 reads TGTGCCAGCAGCTTACGGTCCGGGGGCGAGCAGTACTTC. It encodes CASSLRSGGEQYF. The whole variable domain, filled in from reference TRBV7-8 and TRBJ2-7, reads GAGVSQSPRYKVAKRGQDVALRCDPISGHVSLFWYQQALGQGPEFLTYFQNEAQLDKSGLPSDRFFAERPEGSVSTLKIQRTQQEDSAVYLCASSLRSGGEQYFGPGTRLTVT.

This rearrangement joins TRBV6-5 to TRBJ2-5; D is perhaps TRBD1 (6 bases). The end of the DNA is better explained by TRBJ2-7, so the J call may be wrong. This CDR3 has 14 residues. In germline, CDR1 is MNHEY, CDR2 SVGAGI. The CDR3: CASRPFGQKYEQYF. The CDR3 region has the DNA TGTGCCAGCAGGCCATTCGGACAGAAGTACGAGCAGTACTTC.

The J gene is TRBJ2-6, the V gene TRBV30, with TRBD1 as a possible D gene (6 bases). V was cut by 0 bases and J by 2 bases, with 8 bases left in between. Germline V gene data show CDR1 as GTSNPN and CDR2 as SVGIG (reference sequence). The CDR3 extends over 15 amino acids. CDR3 amino acids: CAWSVRGAGANVLTF. Written as DNA, the CDR3 is TGTGCCTGGAGTGTCAGGGGAGCTGGGGCCAACGTCCTGACTTTC. The full variable domain, rest sourced from reference TRBV30 and TRBJ2-6, is SQTIHQWPATLVQPVGSPLSLECTVEGTSNPNLYWYRQAAGRGLQLLFYSVGIGQISSEVPQNLSASRPQDRQFILSSKKLLLSDSGFYLCAWSVRGAGANVLTFGAGSRLTVL.

In this sample, this clone turned up a few times. Written as DNA, the CDR3 is TGTGCCAGCAGTGAAGCGATTTTGACAGGGGCTTACGGAAACACCATATATTTT. It yields the protein CASSEAILTGAYGNTIYF. The chain recombines TRBV6-1 with TRBJ1-3; 8 bases map to TRBD1. Trimming removed 0 bases from V and 4 bases from J; junction bases left unmatched: 11. Germline-derived CDR1 and CDR2 are MNHNS and SASEGT. The CDR3 is 18 residues long.

This sequence joins TRBV4-2 and TRBJ2-1; 8 positions agree with TRBD2. Unmatched junction bases numbered 6, after V lost 2 bases and J lost 6 bases. Germline CDR1 reads LGHNA; CDR2 reads YNFKEQ. The CDR3 loop spans 15 amino acids. This chain's CDR3 is CASSQSERESNEQFF. The CDR3 region has the DNA TGTGCCAGCAGCCAATCTGAGCGGGAGAGCAATGAGCAGTTCTTC.

The chain recombines TRBV19 with TRBJ1-5; 9 bases fit TRBD1. There are 13 residues in the CDR3. CDR1 is LNHDA and CDR2 is SQIVND in the germline V gene (reference sequence). The V gene end was trimmed by 5 bases and the J gene end by 6 bases; junction bases not matched to a gene: 2. CDR3 sequence reads: CASSGTGFQPQHF. CDR3 sequence (DNA): TGTGCCAGTAGTGGGACAGGGTTTCAGCCCCAGCATTTT. The full variable domain, its missing parts supplied by reference TRBV19 and TRBJ1-5, is DGGITQSPKYLFRKEGQNVTLSCEQNLNHDAMYWYRQDPGQGLRLIYYSQIVNDFQKGDIAEGYSVSREKKESFPLTVTSAQKNPTAFYLCASSGTGFQPQHFGDGTRLSIL.

V gene TRBV9 combines with J gene TRBJ2-1, with 7 bases lining up with TRBD2. The CDR3 has 16 residues. V shed 4 bases, J shed 0 bases, and the junction held 7 bases outside the gene matches. Germline assignment: CDR1 SGDLS and CDR2 YYNGEE. Written as DNA, the CDR3 is TGTGCCAGCAGCCTCGGGGCGGGAGCCTCCTACAATGAGCAGTTCTTC. Protein sequence: CASSLGAGASYNEQFF.

This clone was seen a single time. The chain combines TRBV11-2 with TRBJ2-7; D is possibly TRBD1 (5 bases). V was pared by 5 bases and J by 3 bases, with 8 bases between. Germline CDR1 is SGHAT and CDR2 is FQNNGV. The CDR3 has 12 residues. The CDR3 loop is CASSRQGYEQYF. Written as DNA, the CDR3 is TGTGCCAGCAGCAGGCAGGGCTACGAGCAGTACTTC. Together with reference TRBV11-2 and TRBJ2-7, the CDR3 gives the full variable domain: EAGVAQSPRYKIIEKRQSVAFWCNPISGHATLYWYQQILGQGPKLLIQFQNNGVVDDSQLPKDRFSAERLKGVDSTLKIQPAKLEDSAVYLCASSRQGYEQYFGPGTRLTVT.

The chain has TRBV9 and TRBJ2-5; 10 positions match TRBD2. V lost 0 bases, J lost 2 bases, and 4 bases stayed unmatched. The CDR3 runs to 16 residues. Germline CDR1 SGDLS, CDR2 YYNGEE. The CDR3 loop reads CASSVGPSGSQETQYF. The CDR3 region has the DNA TGTGCCAGCAGCGTAGGTCCTAGCGGGAGTCAAGAGACCCAGTACTTC.

The V call is TRBV7-2, the J call TRBJ2-7; D is perhaps TRBD1 (6 bases). The V gene lost 3 bases and the J gene lost 0 bases, with 9 bases spanning the gap. The V gene's germline CDR1 is SGHTA and CDR2 FQGNSA. CDR3 length equals 14 residues. The CDR3 sequence: CASSLGASSYEQYF. The CDR3 bases are TGTGCCAGCAGCTTGGGGGCGAGCTCCTACGAGCAGTACTTC.

The chain recombines TRBV5-1 with TRBJ1-1; D is possibly TRBD1 (6 bases). Germline CDR1 is SGHRS and CDR2 is YFSETQ. V lost 0 bases to trimming and J lost 5 bases, with 8 bases between them. CDR3 length: 13 residues. CDR3 region: CASSLVGATEAFF. CDR3 in DNA: TGCGCCAGCAGCTTGGTGGGGGCGACTGAAGCTTTCTTT.

The genes are TRBV2 and TRBJ2-1, with 7 bases aligning to TRBD2. CDR1 is SNHLY, CDR2 FYNNEI, per germline. V was pared by 5 bases and J by 10 bases, with 11 bases of the junction left unmatched. CDR3 size: 14 residues. CDR3: CASSPGLGSNEQFF. As DNA, the CDR3 is TGTGCCAGCAGTCCAGGACTAGGTAGCAACGAGCAGTTCTTC. Variable domain in full (rest from reference TRBV2 and TRBJ2-1): EPEVTQTPSHQVTQMGQEVILRCVPISNHLYFYWYRQILGQKVEFLVSFYNNEISEKSEIFDDQFSVERPDGSNFTLKIRSTKLEDSAMYFCASSPGLGSNEQFFGPGTRLTVL.

The chain couples TRBV6-5 to TRBJ2-1; 7 nucleotides align to TRBD2. V gave up 7 bases and J gave up 5 bases; unmatched junction bases: 11. CDR3 length: 15 residues. Germline V gene lookup returns CDR1 MNHEY and CDR2 SVGAGI. CDR3 nucleotides: TGTGCCAGCACCCCTCCGGGACTACAACACAATGAGCAGTTCTTC. It yields the protein CASTPPGLQHNEQFF.

This clone turned up a few times. The chain links TRBV11-2 to TRBJ2-1; D is possibly TRBD2 (6 bases). The CDR3 length is 14 residues. Germline V gene data show CDR1 as SGHAT and CDR2 as FQNNGV. Trimming removed 5 bases at V and 7 bases at J, with 15 bases between. The CDR3 nucleotides read TGTGCCAGCAGCGGGCTTAGCGGAAGTAATGAGCAGTTCTTC. Its protein is CASSGLSGSNEQFF. Together with reference TRBV11-2 and TRBJ2-1, the CDR3 gives the full variable domain: EAGVAQSPRYKIIEKRQSVAFWCNPISGHATLYWYQQILGQGPKLLIQFQNNGVVDDSQLPKDRFSAERLKGVDSTLKIQPAKLEDSAVYLCASSGLSGSNEQFFGPGTRLTVL.

There are a few counts of this clone. The chain is built from TRBV12-2 and TRBJ1-2; no DNA check was done on the table's D call, TRBD1. TRBV12-2 is shown as a pseudogene. The CDR3 loop spans 15 amino acids. The CDR3 nucleotides read TGTGCAAGTCGCAAAGATAAACAGGGACGAGGTGGCTACACCTTC. Its translation: CASRKDKQGRGGYTF.

Notes on this clone: The sample contains more than one DNA sequence encoding this CDR3. The rearrangement uses TRBV18 and TRBJ1-4, with TRBD1 matching 7 bases. CDR3 size: 14 residues. The V segment lost 6 bases and the J segment 3 bases; nucleotides outside the gene matches: 4. Per the germline V gene, CDR1 is KGHSH and CDR2 is LQKENI. CDR3 nucleotides: TGTGCCAGCTCCACCGGGACAGCTAATGAAAAACTGTTTTTT. Translating it yields CASSTGTANEKLFF.

The chain employs TRBV12-5 and TRBJ2-2; perhaps TRBD2 as D (6 bases). This CDR3 contains 12 residues. The germline V gene has CDR1 LGHNT and CDR2 FRNRAP. Trimming took 7 bases from V and 7 from J, leaving 10 bases between them. The CDR3 bases are TGTGCTAGTGCCCGAGCGGGCGGGGAGCTGTTTTTT. Its translation is CASARAGGELFF.

The chain joins TRBV30 to TRBJ2-5; 7 nucleotides line up with TRBD1. This CDR3 has 14 residues. With 4 bases clipped from V and 2 bases from J, the junction kept 7 bases outside the gene matches. CDR1 is GTSNPN, CDR2 SVGIG, per germline (reference sequence). CDR3 sequence: CAWKRTGQQETQYF. The DNA of the CDR3 is TGTGCCTGGAAAAGAACGGGACAGCAAGAGACCCAGTACTTC.

V and J are TRBV19 and TRBJ2-4; the match to TRBD1 covers 7 bases. Losses at the gene ends were 10 bases for V and 9 bases for J; bases not matched to a gene: 12. The length of the CDR3 is 13 residues. Per germline, CDR1 LNHDA and CDR2 SQIVND (reference sequence). Here the CDR3 DNA reads TGTGCCACCACGGACAGGCGTGGTGGCATTCAGTACTTC. Translation: CATTDRRGGIQYF.

The V and J genes are TRBV9 and TRBJ2-5; 13 bases match TRBD2. The CDR3 is 17 amino acids. The V gene end was trimmed by 4 bases and the J gene end by 4 bases; junction bases not matched to a gene: 10. Germline-derived CDR1 and CDR2 are SGDLS and YYNGEE. CDR3 in DNA: TGTGCCAGCAGCACCTCGACTAGCGGGAGGAGTCTAGAGACCCAGTACTTC. Protein product: CASSTSTSGRSLETQYF. The full variable domain, its missing parts supplied by reference TRBV9 and TRBJ2-5, is DSGVTQTPKHLITATGQRVTLRCSPRSGDLSVYWYQQSLDQGLQFLIQYYNGEERAKGNILERFSAQQFPDLHSELNLSSLELGDSALYFCASSTSTSGRSLETQYFGPGTRLLVL.

This rearrangement joins TRBV5-1 to TRBJ2-3; 10 bases fit TRBD2. The CDR3 runs to 16 residues. The V gene end was trimmed by 4 bases and the J gene end by 0 bases; junction bases not matched to a gene: 5. Germline lookup yields CDR1 SGHRS and CDR2 YFSETQ. The CDR3 spells CASSAQTSGSTDTQYF. In nucleotides, the CDR3 is TGCGCCAGCAGCGCTCAGACTAGCGGGAGCACAGATACGCAGTATTTT.